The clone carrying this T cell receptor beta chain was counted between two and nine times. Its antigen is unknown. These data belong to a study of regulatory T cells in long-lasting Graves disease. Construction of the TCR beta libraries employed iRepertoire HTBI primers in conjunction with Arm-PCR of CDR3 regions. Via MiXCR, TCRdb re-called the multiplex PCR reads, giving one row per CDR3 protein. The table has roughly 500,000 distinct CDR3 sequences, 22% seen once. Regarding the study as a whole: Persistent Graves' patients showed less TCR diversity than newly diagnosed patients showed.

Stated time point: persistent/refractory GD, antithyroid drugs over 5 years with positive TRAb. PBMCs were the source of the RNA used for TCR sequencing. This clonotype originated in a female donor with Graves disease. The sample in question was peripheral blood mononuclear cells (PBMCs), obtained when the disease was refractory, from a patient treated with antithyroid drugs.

CDR3 nucleotides: TGCGCCAGCAGCTTGGAACTAGCACTACTCTACGAGCAGTACTTC. Translation: CASSLELALLYEQYF. The chain employs TRBV5-1 and TRBJ2-7; possibly TRBD2 for D (6 bases). With 0 bases removed from V and 3 bases from J, the gap between germline ends came to 13 bases. The CDR3 length is 15 residues. The germline CDR1 and CDR2 sequences are SGHRS and YFSETQ.